This TCR beta chain was documented in a study of blood T cell repertoires in COVID-19 (dated by TCRdb to 2019 to 2021). Study-level background: Collaborator samples came from the United States, Italy and Spain and covered acute and convalescent phases of COVID-19. The prospective study material was composed of cDNA or gDNA derived from T cells, B-cell-depleted T cells, or PBMCs. Deeply sampled blood TCRbeta repertoires from subjects exposed to, actively infected with, or recovered from COVID-19 were included in the dataset. The repertoires were made available in a free public database intended to serve as a resource for research on the immune response to SARS-CoV-2. The samples were drawn from two sources: the first 160 participants of the ongoing ImmuneRACE study, and about 1,300 subjects contributed by 6 global collaborators. A de-identified subject ID, COVID-19 status, age in years and sex were almost always included in the sample metadata. Where available, HLA class I and class II types were taken from metadata supplied by the sample provider and were not determined by assay-based typing. What the study reported, not specific to this receptor: Clinical and demographic metadata were provided uncurated, with the amount varying by source and participant.

On this clone itself: Its cognate antigen has yet to be identified. Base qualities are not at hand, and no much larger clone is one base apart.

TCRbeta CDR3 regions were amplified from genomic DNA using the immunoSEQ Assay, a bias-controlled multiplex PCR. The authors' analysis ran thus. Nucleated cell counts per sample were estimated from amplification of reference gene primers within the assay. To quantify the absolute abundance of each unique TCRbeta CDR3 rearrangement, sequence reads were collapsed and filtered. For each sample, productive Simpson clonality was calculated as the square root of Simpson's diversity index across productive rearrangements. TCRdb holds this immuneACCESS table with in-frame rearrangements only. Some clones are missing; in checked studies, unresolved V genes explain under half, and the rest has no known cause. The V and J calls and the clone size are those of that table, but D and trimming were determined from the DNA. Within this sample are 200,000 to 250,000 clones, with around 81% of them counted one time only. The ten largest make up around 9% of the sample.

Enrolling through a virtual design, the prospective study's participants ranged in age from roughly 18 to 89 years and lived across approximately 25 United States geographic areas. In the prospective study, participants were assigned to cohorts based on the clinical history participants reported in a screening survey and a study questionnaire. In the prospective study, whole blood, serum and a nasopharyngeal or oropharyngeal swab were collected from each participant by mobile phlebotomists. Additional blood draws and questionnaires over an approximately two-month period could optionally be provided by prospective study participants. Before DNA extraction, blood samples from the prospective study were shipped at room temperature or frozen. Sequencing was performed on PBMCs or T cells enriched from blood (not recorded which). The sequence was collected from a woman in her forties or fifties with acute COVID-19.

The CDR3 reads CASSLGQKLHYEQYF. The nucleotide sequence is TGTGCCAGCAGCCTAGGACAGAAGCTACACTACGAGCAGTACTTC. This receptor chain uses TRBV5-6 and TRBJ2-7, with TRBD1 as a weak D call on 6 bases. The junction carries 17 bases between V and J, which are trimmed by 4 bases and 3 bases respectively. Including the terminal cysteine and phenylalanine, the CDR3 comprises 15 residues. The DNA shown is the 45-base CDR3, in frame from base 1. The germline V gene sets CDR1 to SGHDT and CDR2 to YYEEEE.